The 5 T cell receptor beta chains reported below all come from one sample, sequenced in a study of T cells in Graves' hyperthyroidism and ophthalmopathy (dated by TCRdb to about 2019). Library preparation was by multiplex PCR. The instrument was an Illumina HiSeq 2000. The TCR beta CDR3 regions were amplified from the RNA transcripts. The first round of RT-PCR for the TCR CDR3 was performed with the HTBI primer set and the Qiagen OneStep RT-PCR kit. The public reads were reanalyzed by TCRdb: fastp trimming at Q25, MiXCR alignment, in-frame beta chains only. Here each entry gathers all rows of one CDR3 protein and keeps the most common genes and DNA. The sample table contains around 600,000 distinct CDR3 sequences; only one count was recorded for about 16% of them. The ten largest clones add up to roughly 3.4% of the sample. The sequencing sample was made of blood. The receptors were sampled from a middle-aged woman with Graves' ophthalmopathy.

J is TRBJ1-6 and V is TRBV5-4, with 8 positions matching TRBD1. There are 14 residues in the CDR3. J gave up 6 bases and V 4 bases, and 3 bases lay outside the gene matches. Germline CDR1 is SGHNT and CDR2 is YYREEE (reference sequence). CDR3 amino acids: CASSPTGVNSPLHF. The DNA for the CDR3 is TGTGCCAGCAGCCCGACAGGGGTTAATTCACCCCTCCACTTT.

This clonotype was seen at least ten times. This chain uses TRBV3-1 with TRBJ2-7; D remains unclear. V gave up 6 bases and J gave up 2 bases, with 17 bases separating them. The CDR3 totals 15 residues. The germline CDR1 and CDR2 sequences are LGHDT and YNNKEL (reference sequence). This chain's CDR3 is CASSLGPPGPYEQYF. DNA for the CDR3: TGTGCCAGCAGTTTAGGCCCCCCTGGACCCTACGAGCAGTACTTC.

This clonotype was seen more than once but under ten times. This rearrangement joins TRBV7-2 to TRBJ2-7; 8 bases line up with TRBD2. Germline V gene sequence: CDR1 SGHTA, CDR2 FQGNSA. The CDR3 has 15 amino acids. The junction had 8 bases not matched to a gene; V was cut back by 5 bases and J by 2 bases. CDR3 residues: CASSPGGVPTYEQYF. CDR3 DNA sequence: TGTGCCAGCAGCCCGGGAGGGGTTCCGACCTACGAGCAGTACTTC. The whole variable domain, filled in from reference TRBV7-2 and TRBJ2-7, reads GAGVSQSPSNKVTEKGKDVELRCDPISGHTALYWYRQSLGQGLEFLIYFQGNSAPDKSGLPSDRFSAERTGGSVSTLTIQRTQQEDSAVYLCASSPGGVPTYEQYFGPGTRLTVT.

V gene TRBV27 combines with J gene TRBJ1-4, with 8 bases matching TRBD1. Germline V gene lookup returns CDR1 MNHEY and CDR2 SMNVEV (reference sequence). There are 18 residues in the CDR3. V dropped 4 bases and J dropped 2; count of bases not matched to a gene: 12. This chain's CDR3 is CASSSDRGSYGTNEKLFF. In nucleotides, the CDR3 is TGTGCCAGCAGTTCCGACAGGGGAAGTTATGGGACTAATGAAAAACTGTTTTTT.

This clonotype was recorded many times. The chain is built from TRBV20-1 and TRBJ2-3, with 10 bases that match TRBD2. This CDR3 comprises 15 residues. The V gene end was trimmed by 3 bases and the J gene end by 2 bases; junction bases not matched to a gene: 5. Germline CDR1 reads DFQATT; CDR2 reads SNEGSKA (reference sequence). The chain's CDR3 is CSARPTSGVTDTQYF. For the CDR3, the DNA is TGCAGTGCTAGGCCCACTAGCGGGGTCACAGATACGCAGTATTTT.